This entry is about one T cell receptor (beta chain). This sample is drawn from a study of T cell changes during pregnancy in multiple sclerosis. This table comes from immunoSEQ multiplex PCR, and its TCRdb copy is limited to in-frame clones, with some not included. The profile shows more than 25,000 clones, about 91% of them singletons. The CDR3 has 17 amino acids. Germline lookup yields CDR1 WNHNN and CDR2 SYGVQD (reference sequence). V was cut by 1 base and J by 5 bases, with 20 bases left in between. This sequence was found in a female donor with multiple sclerosis, enrolled in a pregnancy study. The chain couples TRBV10-1 to TRBJ2-5; D might be TRBD1 (6 bases). Sequencing used CD8+ T cells from peripheral blood mononuclear cells, obtained in the first trimester of pregnancy. In DNA form, the CDR3 reads TGCGCCAGCAGTGAGTTCGGGCAGGGGAGATTCCGGGAGACCCAGTACTTC. Amino acids: CASSEFGQGRFRETQYF.